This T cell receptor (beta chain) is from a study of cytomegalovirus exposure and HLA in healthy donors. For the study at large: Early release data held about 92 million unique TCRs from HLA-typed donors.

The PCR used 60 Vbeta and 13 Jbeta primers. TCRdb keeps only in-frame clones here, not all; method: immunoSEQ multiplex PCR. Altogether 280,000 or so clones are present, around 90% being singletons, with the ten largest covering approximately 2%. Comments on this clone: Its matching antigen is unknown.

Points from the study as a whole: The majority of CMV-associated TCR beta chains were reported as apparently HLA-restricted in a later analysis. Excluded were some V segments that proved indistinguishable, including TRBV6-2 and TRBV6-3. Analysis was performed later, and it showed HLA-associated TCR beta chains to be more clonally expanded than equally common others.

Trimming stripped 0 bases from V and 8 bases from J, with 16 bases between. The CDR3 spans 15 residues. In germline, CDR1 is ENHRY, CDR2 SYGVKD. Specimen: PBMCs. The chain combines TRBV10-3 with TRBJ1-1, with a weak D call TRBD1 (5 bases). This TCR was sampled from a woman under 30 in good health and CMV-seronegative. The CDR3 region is CAISESGDPAMEAFF. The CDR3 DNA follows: TGTGCCATCAGTGAGTCAGGGGATCCCGCGATGGAAGCTTTCTTT.